The source of this T cell receptor (beta chain) is a study of PD-1 blockade in classical Hodgkin lymphoma. Germline CDR1 and CDR2: MDHEN and SYDVKM. The CDR3 totals 16 residues. V dropped 5 bases and J dropped 4 bases, with 18 bases sitting between them. Study conclusions and caveats: Reported findings placed baseline TCR diversity lower in newly diagnosed patients (compared with healthy donors). Factors driving the repertoire differences, possibly disease activity or prior therapy, remain undefined.

Comment on this clone: Its antigen is still unknown.

Data came from immunoSEQ multiplex PCR; TCRdb stores just in-frame clones and leaves some out. The sample gives about 17,000 clones, 75% to 90% of which show up once; about 4.2% is in the top ten. Time point of the sample: newly diagnosed, previously untreated cHL patient sample. V usage is TRBV28 and J usage is TRBJ2-1; D unresolved. The specimen sequenced was peripheral blood mononuclear cells (PBMCs). This TCR derives from a human donor with classical Hodgkin lymphoma. The CDR3 sequence is CASSPRIEALYNEQFF. The CDR3 DNA follows: TGTGCCAGCAGTCCACGCATAGAAGCGCTATACAATGAGCAGTTCTTC. The full variable domain, with the rest looked up from reference TRBV28 and TRBJ2-1, is DVKVTQSSRYLVKRTGEKVFLECVQDMDHENMFWYRQDPGLGLRLIYFSYDVKMKEKGDIPEGYSVSREKKERFSLILESASTNQTSMYLCASSPRIEALYNEQFFGPGTRLTVL.